This TCR beta chain was sequenced during a study of T cells expressing NK-cell markers. Across the study: The sequencing cohort of eight donors included seven HCMV-seropositive individuals and one seronegative individual.

The CDR3 loop spans 14 amino acids. Generation of TCR beta cDNA was performed by 5'RACE template switching incorporating UMIs. TCRdb re-called the 5' RACE reads and shows each CDR3 protein once, DNA omitted. The sample holds 150,000 to 170,000 distinct CDR3 sequences. This chain uses TRBV12-3 or TRBV12-4 with TRBJ1-2. The TCR originated in a woman aged 45 to 65 in good health. The source material was blood T cells: a sorted CD56 or NKG2C T cell subset, CD4+ or CD8+ T cells, or bulk PBMC T cells (not recorded which). The CDR3 protein is CASRTNGRLYGYTF.